The sequence of this T cell receptor beta chain was determined in a study of blood T cell repertoires in COVID-19. Overall study context: Spain, Italy and the United States supplied samples that represented acute and convalescent COVID-19. PBMCs, B-cell-depleted T cells, or T cells were the source of the cDNA or gDNA that made up the material.

Deletions cut 5 bases from V and 0 bases from J, with 14 bases between. The CDR3 is 16 amino acids. CDR1 and CDR2 (germline): SGHAT, FQNNGV. Sequencing used immunoSEQ multiplex PCR; TCRdb keeps in-frame clones, though not all of them. The data hold about 33,000 clones, with approximately 85% observed a single time. The clonotype was recovered from an elderly man with active COVID-19. The chain employs TRBV11-2 and TRBJ2-1; no clear D. Material: peripheral blood. The CDR3 DNA sequence: TGTGCCAGCAGCCCATCCGGGTCCAGCTCCTACAATGAGCAGTTCTTC. Its protein product is CASSPSGSSSYNEQFF.